The present TCR beta chain was sequenced within a study of neurological immune-mediated disorders. Germline V lookup: CDR1 MNHEY, CDR2 SVGEGT. V lost 4 bases, J lost 4 bases, and 4 bases stayed unmatched. CDR3 length: 15 residues. Ten or more counts support this clonotype. The cDNA came from 5'RACE with 10-nucleotide random UMIs. Over 190 million TCR-beta sequences from 15-18 subjects came from every sequencing run. TCRdb redid the calling of the 5' RACE reads with MiXCR, one entry per CDR3 protein. The sample includes more than 15,000 distinct CDR3 sequences, about 10% of them seen just once. The V gene is TRBV6-2 or TRBV6-3, the J gene TRBJ2-7; 13 positions match TRBD2. The sequence was obtained from a woman aged 50 to 60 in good health. Source material: CD8+ T cells from blood. The CDR3 here is CASSFLTSGRYEQYF. The CDR3 coding sequence is TGTGCCAGCAGTTTTTTGACTAGCGGGAGGTACGAGCAGTACTTC.